These 25 T cell receptor beta chains were all obtained from the same sample, sequenced in a study of post-analysis software for immune sequencing data. Study-wide findings and caveats: A few TRBV segments (TRBV5-6, TRBV5-1 and TRBV20-1 among them) occurred more frequently in patients than in controls.

Sequencing libraries made from TCR beta cDNA carried unique molecular identifiers. MiXCR, applied by TCRdb to the PCR reads, yields one record per CDR3 protein. The sample contains roughly 570,000 distinct CDR3 sequences, around a third of which appear only once. No antigen has been assigned to these receptors. Sample: blood. The receptors stem from a girl younger than 18 with multiple sclerosis.

The chain couples TRBV13 to TRBJ2-1; 9 positions agree with TRBD1. V shed 3 bases and J 6 bases; nucleotides not matched to a gene: 9. This CDR3 has 16 amino acids. Germline V lookup: CDR1 PRHDT, CDR2 FYEKMQ (reference sequence). The CDR3 DNA reads TGTGCCAGCAGCTTTTCGCCCGGGACAGGGCTCAATGAGCAGTTCTTC. The encoded protein is CASSFSPGTGLNEQFF. Looking up the rest from reference TRBV13 and TRBJ2-1 gives the full variable domain: AAGVIQSPRHLIKEKRETATLKCYPIPRHDTVYWYQQGPGQDPQFLISFYEKMQSDKGSIPDRFSAQQFSDYHSELNMSSLELGDSALYFCASSFSPGTGLNEQFFGPGTRLTVL.

The V call is TRBV2, the J call TRBJ2-1; TRBD1 matches 9 bases. This CDR3 is 14 amino acids long. Germline V CDR1 and CDR2: SNHLY, FYNNEI. The junction had 6 bases not matched to a gene; V was cut back by 5 bases and J by 7 bases. CDR3 sequence: CASSMTGGLNEQFF. CDR3 nucleotides: TGTGCCAGCAGTATGACAGGGGGATTAAATGAGCAGTTCTTC.

Turning to this clonotype: The junction departs from germline at one end; a sequencing error may be responsible. The CDR3: CGAREGRGRGETQYF. The CDR3 bases are TGCGGTGCTAGAGAGGGCAGGGGAAGGGGAGAGACCCAGTACTTC. The rearrangement joins TRBV20-1 to TRBJ2-5; D is possibly TRBD1 (6 bases). CDR1 and CDR2 from the germline V gene are DFQATT and SNEGSKA (reference sequence). The CDR3 is 15 residues long.

This clonotype was found a few times. The chain employs TRBV10-3 and TRBJ2-3, with D hard to call. CDR1 and CDR2 from the germline V gene are ENHRY and SYGVKD. The CDR3 covers 15 residues. V dropped 3 bases and J dropped 0 bases, with 10 bases sitting between them. CDR3 sequence reads: CAISDGRSSTDTQYF. CDR3 nucleotide sequence: TGTGCCATCAGTGATGGCCGGTCTAGCACAGATACGCAGTATTTT.

CDR3 residues: CASSLSGGVQPQHF. The CDR3 coding sequence is TGTGCCAGCAGCTTATCGGGAGGGGTGCAGCCCCAGCATTTT. The rearrangement joins TRBV7-9 to TRBJ1-5; tentative D call: TRBD1 (5 bases). Trimming pared 2 bases from V and 7 bases from J, leaving 12 bases between. CDR3 size: 14 residues. Germline values: CDR1 SEHNR, CDR2 FQNEAQ (reference sequence).

The V and J genes are TRBV28 and TRBJ2-1; TRBD2 agrees at 14 bases. Germline trimming cut 5 bases from V and 8 bases from J; bases unmatched to any gene: 11. The CDR3 consists of 17 residues. CDR1 and CDR2 (germline): MDHEN, SYDVKM. DNA of the CDR3: TGTGCCAGCAGTATACCGGGACTAGCGGGGGAGTCCTATGAGCAGTTCTTC. Translating gives CASSIPGLAGESYEQFF.

This chain uses TRBV5-1 with TRBJ2-2; no clear D. Germline V gives CDR1 SGHRS, CDR2 YFSETQ. Trimming pared 0 bases from V and 3 bases from J, leaving 9 bases between. This CDR3 comprises 15 residues. CDR3 DNA sequence: TGCGCCAGCAGCTTGGGAGACTCGGACACCGGGGAGCTGTTTTTT. It codes for CASSLGDSDTGELFF.

This clonotype was observed a few times. The rearrangement joins TRBV7-8 to TRBJ1-5; no firm D call. Trimming pared 0 bases from V and 0 bases from J, leaving 12 bases between. From germline, CDR1 is SGHVS and CDR2 FQNEAQ. This CDR3 spans 17 amino acids. CDR3 sequence (DNA): TGTGCCAGCAGCTTAGCGCTGGGCGGCCATAGCAATCAGCCCCAGCATTTT. Translation: CASSLALGGHSNQPQHF.

The V gene is TRBV6-1, the J gene TRBJ1-2; the D gene is possibly TRBD1 (6 bases). The V gene lost 2 bases and the J gene lost 3 bases, with 10 bases spanning the gap. Germline V gene lookup returns CDR1 MNHNS and CDR2 SASEGT. There are 14 residues in the CDR3. This chain's CDR3 is CASSEPGQYYGYTF. The CDR3 DNA sequence: TGTGCCAGCAGTGAACCGGGACAATACTATGGCTACACCTTC.

The rearrangement uses TRBV20-1 and TRBJ1-5; D is uncertain. Trimming shortened V by 2 bases and J by 0 bases, and 5 bases separated the two germline ends. This CDR3 region has 13 residues. In germline, CDR1 is DFQATT, CDR2 SNEGSKA (reference sequence). Here the CDR3 DNA reads TGCAGTGCTAGAACGTATAGCAATCAGCCCCAGCATTTT. Protein sequence: CSARTYSNQPQHF.

This clonotype was detected only a few times. The DNA of the CDR3 is TGTGCCAGCAGTTACTCGGACAGGGGAAAATTTTTCTCCTACAATGAGCAGTTCTTC. Residues: CASSYSDRGKFFSYNEQFF. This sequence joins TRBV6-5 and TRBJ2-1; 9 nucleotides match TRBD1. V was clipped by 0 bases and J by 0 bases; unmatched bases: 9. Germline V CDR1 and CDR2: MNHEY, SVGAGI. The CDR3 has 19 amino acids.

The chain links TRBV20-1 to TRBJ2-7; TRBD2 aligns across 9 bases. Germline assignment: CDR1 DFQATT and CDR2 SNEGSKA (reference sequence). Trimming cost V 3 bases and J 3 bases; bases outside gene matches: 9. The CDR3 totals 15 residues. The CDR3 reads CSASEFETSGYEQYF. CDR3 coding DNA: TGCAGTGCTAGTGAATTTGAGACTAGCGGCTACGAGCAGTACTTC.

This clonotype was observed a few times. J is TRBJ1-1 and V is TRBV5-1; no firm D call. V was shortened by 4 bases and J by 6 bases, with 13 bases between the two germline ends. Per germline, CDR1 SGHRS and CDR2 YFSETQ. This CDR3 has 13 residues. CDR3 loop: CASSQRLQAEAFF. CDR3 DNA sequence: TGCGCCAGCAGCCAACGGTTGCAGGCTGAAGCTTTCTTT.

The rearrangement uses TRBV18 and TRBJ2-6; TRBD1 or TRBD2 may be the D gene (6 bases each). Per germline, CDR1 KGHSH and CDR2 LQKENI. The V end lost 5 bases, the J end lost 0 bases, and 14 bases lay between the germline ends. This CDR3 is built from 17 residues. This CDR3 reads CASSFSGGHSGANVLTF. CDR3 DNA sequence: TGTGCCAGCTCATTCTCCGGGGGACACTCTGGGGCCAACGTCCTGACTTTC.

The gene calls are TRBV6-5 and TRBJ1-2, with D perhaps matching TRBD1 (6 bases). Trimming pared 2 bases from V and 8 bases from J, leaving 12 bases between. Germline values: CDR1 MNHEY, CDR2 SVGAGI. This CDR3 comprises 13 residues. CDR3 protein: CASSYMTGAGYTF. DNA of the CDR3: TGTGCCAGCAGTTACATGACGGGGGCAGGCTACACCTTC.

This clonotype was observed a handful of times. The genes are TRBV6-4 and TRBJ1-2; TRBD1 might be the D (5 bases). CDR1 is MRHNA, CDR2 SNTAGT, per germline. This CDR3 comprises 16 residues. Trimming took 7 bases from V and 0 from J, leaving 18 bases between them. The CDR3 region is CASIQRRQGANYGYTF. DNA of the CDR3: TGTGCCAGCATTCAACGTAGGCAGGGCGCTAACTATGGCTACACCTTC.

This chain connects TRBV29-1 to TRBJ1-1; tentative D call: TRBD1 (5 bases). CDR3 length equals 13 residues. V dropped 5 bases and J dropped 5 bases, with 15 bases sitting between them. The germline CDR1 and CDR2 sequences are SQVTM and ANQGSEA. The CDR3 reads CSVSLGVETEAFF. CDR3 in DNA: TGCAGCGTTTCTCTAGGGGTTGAGACTGAAGCTTTCTTT. Based on the CDR3 plus reference TRBV29-1 and TRBJ1-1, the full variable domain is SAVISQKPSRDICQRGTSLTIQCQVDSQVTMMFWYRQQPGQSLTLIATANQGSEATYESGFVIDKFPISRPNLTFSTLTVSNMSPEDSSIYLCSVSLGVETEAFFGQGTRLTVV.

The rearrangement joins TRBV29-1 to TRBJ2-3; 7 bases are shared with TRBD1. The CDR3 is made up of 15 amino acids. CDR1 is SQVTM and CDR2 is ANQGSEA in the germline V gene. The J segment lost 2 bases and the V segment lost 3 bases, leaving 8 bases of the junction unmatched. DNA of the CDR3: TGCAGCGTTGAGCTCCCGACAGGGACCACAGATACGCAGTATTTT. It specifies CSVELPTGTTDTQYF.

V gene TRBV10-3 combines with J gene TRBJ2-2; possible D gene TRBD2, 6 bases. Trimming shortened V by 10 bases and J by 3 bases, and 15 bases separated the two germline ends. Per the germline V gene, CDR1 is ENHRY and CDR2 is SYGVKD. The CDR3 extends over 14 amino acids. The CDR3 spells CATLRTKDTGELFF. The CDR3 nucleotides are TGTGCCACGCTAAGGACTAAAGACACCGGGGAGCTGTTTTTT.

This chain connects TRBV20-1 to TRBJ1-2; a weak D match, TRBD1 (5 bases). The germline V gene encodes CDR1 DFQATT and CDR2 SNEGSKA (reference sequence). CDR3 length: 15 amino acids. CDR3 sequence reads: CRARVVMASNYGYTF. In DNA form, the CDR3 reads TGCAGGGCCAGGGTGGTGATGGCTTCTAACTATGGCTACACCTTC.

This chain joins TRBV12-3 or TRBV12-4 and TRBJ2-1, with unresolved D. Trimming removed 6 bases from V and 3 bases from J, with 18 bases in between. The CDR3 covers 16 residues. For the CDR3, the DNA is TGTGCCAGCAGCCCCGAGGACCTTGGGGTCTACAATGAGCAGTTCTTC. Translated: CASSPEDLGVYNEQFF.

The gene calls are TRBV4-1 and TRBJ2-5; weak D call: TRBD1 (5 bases). Deletions cut 0 bases from V and 3 bases from J, with 11 bases between. The CDR3 totals 15 residues. Germline V lookup: CDR1 MGHRA, CDR2 YSYEKL. The CDR3 nucleotides are TGCGCCAGCAGCCAAGATCGGCAGGGAAAAGAGACCCAGTACTTC. This gives the protein CASSQDRQGKETQYF.

The chain combines TRBV20-1 with TRBJ1-2; perhaps TRBD1 as D (6 bases). V was cut by 4 bases and J by 5 bases, with 11 bases left in between. CDR1 is DFQATT and CDR2 is SNEGSKA in the germline V gene (reference sequence). There are 12 residues in the CDR3. DNA for the CDR3: TGCAGTGCTAAGGAGGGGGTTTATGGCTACACCTTC. Translated: CSAKEGVYGYTF.

Ten or more counts support this clonotype. This chain connects TRBV20-1 to TRBJ2-1; D ambiguous. V shed 6 bases and J shed 5 bases, with 17 bases lying between them. The germline CDR1 and CDR2 sequences are DFQATT and SNEGSKA (reference sequence). The CDR3 loop spans 14 amino acids. CDR3 sequence reads: CSAAGPFLNNEQFF. The CDR3 coding sequence is TGCAGTGCCGCTGGGCCTTTTTTAAACAATGAGCAGTTCTTC.

V is TRBV7-2 and J is TRBJ1-6; D is ambiguous. With 3 bases removed from V and 7 bases from J, the gap between germline ends came to 7 bases. The length of the CDR3 is 13 residues. Germline V CDR1 and CDR2: SGHTA, FQGNSA. The CDR3 sequence: CASSFESNSPLHF. In DNA, the CDR3 is TGTGCCAGCAGCTTTGAGTCCAATTCACCCCTCCACTTT. Using reference TRBV7-2 and TRBJ1-6 for the parts outside the CDR3, the full variable domain is GAGVSQSPSNKVTEKGKDVELRCDPISGHTALYWYRQSLGQGLEFLIYFQGNSAPDKSGLPSDRFSAERTGGSVSTLTIQRTQQEDSAVYLCASSFESNSPLHFGNGTRLTVT.